These T cell receptor beta chains were read from a single sample in a study of blood T cell repertoires in COVID-19. Method: immunoSEQ multiplex PCR; TCRdb's copy keeps in-frame clones and lacks some. The sample records about 79,000 clones, approximately 90% being singletons. The sequencing sample was made of peripheral blood. The receptors originated from a man aged 65-85 years with active or convalescent COVID-19. Both conserved end residues are part of each CDR3. The D gene is left open where the match is weak. Not every row has a clone size; where given, it reads once, few, many or a size class.

size	V	D	J	CDR3	DNA
.	TRBV3-1/TRBV3-2	.	TRBJ2-5	CASGVGGGETQYF	TGTGCCAGCGGAGTGGGTGGAGGGGAGACCCAGTACTTC
.	TRBV6-5	.	TRBJ1-1	CASSYTDTYDTEAFF	TGTGCCAGCAGTTATACAGACACTTACGACACTGAAGCTTTCTTT
.	TRBV2	.	TRBJ1-2	CASSEVGQSYRGYTF	TGTGCCAGCAGTGAAGTGGGACAAAGCTATAGGGGCTACACCTTC
few	TRBV30	TRBD2	TRBJ2-1	CAWWLAGAGQFF	TGTGCCTGGTGGCTAGCGGGAGCTGGGCAGTTCTTC
.	TRBV18	TRBD2	TRBJ2-5	CASSPPGLQETQYF	TGTGCCAGCTCACCACCGGGACTACAAGAGACCCAGTACTTC
.	TRBV12-3/TRBV12-4	TRBD1	TRBJ1-1	CASAQGSNTEAFF	TGTGCCAGCGCACAGGGGTCGAACACTGAAGCTTTCTTT
.	TRBV12-3/TRBV12-4	.	TRBJ2-1	CASSPGYIEQFF	TGTGCCAGCAGTCCCGGTTATATTGAGCAGTTCTTC
.	TRBV6-6	TRBD1	TRBJ2-7	CASSYSTGQGAYEQYF	TGTGCCAGCAGTTACTCGACCGGACAGGGAGCATACGAGCAGTACTTC
.	TRBV6-1	.	TRBJ1-5	CASSETYREPQHF	TGTGCCAGCAGTGAGACCTACAGGGAGCCCCAGCATTTT
.	TRBV7-9	.	TRBJ2-5	CASSSTRTVKETQYF	TGTGCCAGCAGCTCCACGCGGACAGTTAAAGAGACCCAGTACTTC
.	TRBV5-4	.	TRBJ2-5	CASSSGQSQETQYF	TGTGCCAGCAGCTCCGGACAGTCCCAAGAGACCCAGTACTTC
.	TRBV28	.	TRBJ1-4	CASSSPGGGFEKLFF	TGTGCCAGCAGTTCCCCCGGCGGGGGCTTTGAAAAACTGTTTTTT
.	TRBV10-1	TRBD2	TRBJ2-1	CASRGQGQTSGSSYNEQFF	TGCGCCAGCAGGGGACAGGGGCAGACTAGCGGGAGCTCCTACAATGAGCAGTTCTTC
.	TRBV19	.	TRBJ2-1	CASSIPGSSYNEQFF	TGTGCCAGTAGTATCCCCGGGAGCTCCTACAATGAGCAGTTCTTC
.	TRBV19	TRBD1	TRBJ1-1	CASSIDRDTEAFF	TGTGCCAGTAGTATTGACAGGGACACTGAAGCTTTCTTT
.	TRBV30	TRBD1	TRBJ2-4	CAWSPPTGGRGIQYF	TGTGCCTGGAGTCCACCGACAGGGGGCAGGGGCATTCAGTACTTC
.	TRBV9	.	TRBJ2-2	CASSPPAPRFPGELFF	TGTGCCAGCAGTCCCCCGGCTCCTAGGTTTCCCGGGGAGCTGTTTTTT
.	TRBV24-1	.	TRBJ2-1	CATSDLRGSSYNEQFF	TGTGCCACCAGTGATTTGAGGGGGAGCTCCTACAATGAGCAGTTCTTC
.	TRBV28	TRBD1	TRBJ2-1	CASSPPGGNEQFF	TGTGCCAGCAGTCCTCCAGGGGGCAATGAGCAGTTCTTC
.	TRBV19	.	TRBJ2-1	CATSLHNEQFF	TGTGCCACCTCACTTCACAATGAGCAGTTCTTC
once	TRBV19	.	TRBJ1-5	CASSTPGYQPQHF	TGTGCCAGTAGTACCCCAGGGTATCAGCCCCAGCATTTT
once	TRBV9	.	TRBJ1-1	CASSVVEIRGHTEAFF	TGTGCCAGCAGCGTAGTTGAAATCAGGGGCCACACTGAAGCTTTCTTT
.	TRBV6-2/TRBV6-3	.	TRBJ2-1	CASSYPEGQIYNEQFF	TGTGCCAGCAGTTACCCGGAGGGACAGATCTACAATGAGCAGTTCTTC
once	TRBV3-1/TRBV3-2	TRBD1	TRBJ1-3	CASSQDSTGGFSGNTIYF	TGTGCCAGCAGCCAAGATTCGACAGGGGGATTCTCTGGAAACACCATATATTTT
once	TRBV7-2	.	TRBJ1-5	CASSFRQVFQPQHF	TGTGCCAGCAGCTTCAGACAGGTCTTTCAGCCCCAGCATTTT
once	TRBV19	TRBD1	TRBJ2-7	CASSDRGYEQYF	TGTGCCAGTAGCGACAGGGGTTACGAGCAGTACTTC
.	TRBV25-1	.	TRBJ2-2	CASSPKIEGTGELFF	TGTGCCAGCAGTCCCAAGATAGAGGGAACCGGGGAGCTGTTTTTT
once	TRBV24-1	.	TRBJ2-1	CATSDFQPGFSYNEQFF	TGTGCCACCAGTGATTTCCAGCCAGGGTTTTCCTACAATGAGCAGTTCTTC
.	TRBV6-5	TRBD2	TRBJ2-1	CASRRPGGEPNEQFF	TGTGCCAGCAGGCGGCCGGGGGGGGAACCCAATGAGCAGTTCTTC
.	TRBV5-1	.	TRBJ1-1	CASRKTEPNTEAFF	TGCGCCAGCAGAAAGACAGAACCGAACACTGAAGCTTTCTTT
.	TRBV5-1	TRBD1	TRBJ2-2	CASSLGQTNTGELFF	TGCGCCAGCAGCCTGGGACAGACTAACACCGGGGAGCTGTTTTTT
few	TRBV5-4	.	TRBJ2-7	CASSVGGQGTYEQYF	TGTGCCAGCAGCGTTGGTGGTCAGGGGACCTACGAGCAGTACTTC
once	TRBV19	.	TRBJ2-1	CASSWDWYNEQFF	TGTGCCAGTAGTTGGGACTGGTACAATGAGCAGTTCTTC
.	TRBV5-6	.	TRBJ1-3	CASSFKGAGNTIYF	TGTGCCAGCAGCTTTAAGGGGGCTGGAAACACCATATATTTT
few	TRBV6-5	.	TRBJ1-1	CASSYDLTGNTEAFF	TGTGCCAGCAGTTACGACTTGACAGGGAACACTGAAGCTTTCTTT
.	TRBV4-1	.	TRBJ2-5	CASSQVAGRGGETQYF	TGCGCCAGCAGCCAAGTCGCCGGGCGCGGCGGGGAGACCCAGTACTTC
.	TRBV19	.	TRBJ2-7	CASSSTGTSYEQYF	TGTGCCAGTAGTAGTACAGGGACCTCCTACGAGCAGTACTTC
.	TRBV29-1	TRBD2	TRBJ2-3	CSVEELAGVADTQYF	TGCAGCGTTGAAGAACTAGCGGGAGTGGCAGATACGCAGTATTTT
few	TRBV6-2/TRBV6-3	.	TRBJ1-5	CASSYSGGNQPQHF	TGTGCCAGCAGTTACTCCGGAGGTAATCAGCCCCAGCATTTT
.	TRBV9	.	TRBJ2-7	CASSRAPGNEQYF	TGTGCCAGCAGCAGAGCCCCAGGGAACGAGCAGTACTTC
.	TRBV29-1	.	TRBJ2-5	CSVEVTGLGETQYF	TGCAGCGTTGAAGTGACGGGTCTCGGGGAGACCCAGTACTTC
.	TRBV11-2	TRBD1	TRBJ1-1	CASSLVRGLEAFF	TGTGCCAGCAGCTTAGTTAGGGGGCTGGAAGCTTTCTTT
.	TRBV3-1/TRBV3-2	.	TRBJ2-3	CASRMLGGADTQYF	TGTGCCAGCCGTATGCTAGGGGGTGCAGATACGCAGTATTTT
.	TRBV19	TRBD1	TRBJ1-2	CASSSWDRGYGYTF	TGTGCCAGTAGTTCCTGGGACAGGGGGTATGGCTACACCTTC
.	TRBV28	TRBD2	TRBJ2-1	CASSSAAGGHNEQFF	TGTGCCAGCAGTTCAGCAGCGGGAGGACACAATGAGCAGTTCTTC
.	TRBV6-5	TRBD1	TRBJ1-2	CASSQTQGVGYGYTF	TGTGCCAGCAGTCAAACACAGGGGGTTGGCTATGGCTACACCTTC
.	TRBV3-1/TRBV3-2	TRBD2	TRBJ2-7	CASSQDQRGDEQYF	TGTGCCAGCAGCCAAGATCAGCGGGGGGACGAGCAGTACTTC
few	TRBV11-2	.	TRBJ1-1	CASSPRQGNTEAFF	TGTGCCAGCAGCCCGCGCCAGGGGAACACTGAAGCTTTCTTT